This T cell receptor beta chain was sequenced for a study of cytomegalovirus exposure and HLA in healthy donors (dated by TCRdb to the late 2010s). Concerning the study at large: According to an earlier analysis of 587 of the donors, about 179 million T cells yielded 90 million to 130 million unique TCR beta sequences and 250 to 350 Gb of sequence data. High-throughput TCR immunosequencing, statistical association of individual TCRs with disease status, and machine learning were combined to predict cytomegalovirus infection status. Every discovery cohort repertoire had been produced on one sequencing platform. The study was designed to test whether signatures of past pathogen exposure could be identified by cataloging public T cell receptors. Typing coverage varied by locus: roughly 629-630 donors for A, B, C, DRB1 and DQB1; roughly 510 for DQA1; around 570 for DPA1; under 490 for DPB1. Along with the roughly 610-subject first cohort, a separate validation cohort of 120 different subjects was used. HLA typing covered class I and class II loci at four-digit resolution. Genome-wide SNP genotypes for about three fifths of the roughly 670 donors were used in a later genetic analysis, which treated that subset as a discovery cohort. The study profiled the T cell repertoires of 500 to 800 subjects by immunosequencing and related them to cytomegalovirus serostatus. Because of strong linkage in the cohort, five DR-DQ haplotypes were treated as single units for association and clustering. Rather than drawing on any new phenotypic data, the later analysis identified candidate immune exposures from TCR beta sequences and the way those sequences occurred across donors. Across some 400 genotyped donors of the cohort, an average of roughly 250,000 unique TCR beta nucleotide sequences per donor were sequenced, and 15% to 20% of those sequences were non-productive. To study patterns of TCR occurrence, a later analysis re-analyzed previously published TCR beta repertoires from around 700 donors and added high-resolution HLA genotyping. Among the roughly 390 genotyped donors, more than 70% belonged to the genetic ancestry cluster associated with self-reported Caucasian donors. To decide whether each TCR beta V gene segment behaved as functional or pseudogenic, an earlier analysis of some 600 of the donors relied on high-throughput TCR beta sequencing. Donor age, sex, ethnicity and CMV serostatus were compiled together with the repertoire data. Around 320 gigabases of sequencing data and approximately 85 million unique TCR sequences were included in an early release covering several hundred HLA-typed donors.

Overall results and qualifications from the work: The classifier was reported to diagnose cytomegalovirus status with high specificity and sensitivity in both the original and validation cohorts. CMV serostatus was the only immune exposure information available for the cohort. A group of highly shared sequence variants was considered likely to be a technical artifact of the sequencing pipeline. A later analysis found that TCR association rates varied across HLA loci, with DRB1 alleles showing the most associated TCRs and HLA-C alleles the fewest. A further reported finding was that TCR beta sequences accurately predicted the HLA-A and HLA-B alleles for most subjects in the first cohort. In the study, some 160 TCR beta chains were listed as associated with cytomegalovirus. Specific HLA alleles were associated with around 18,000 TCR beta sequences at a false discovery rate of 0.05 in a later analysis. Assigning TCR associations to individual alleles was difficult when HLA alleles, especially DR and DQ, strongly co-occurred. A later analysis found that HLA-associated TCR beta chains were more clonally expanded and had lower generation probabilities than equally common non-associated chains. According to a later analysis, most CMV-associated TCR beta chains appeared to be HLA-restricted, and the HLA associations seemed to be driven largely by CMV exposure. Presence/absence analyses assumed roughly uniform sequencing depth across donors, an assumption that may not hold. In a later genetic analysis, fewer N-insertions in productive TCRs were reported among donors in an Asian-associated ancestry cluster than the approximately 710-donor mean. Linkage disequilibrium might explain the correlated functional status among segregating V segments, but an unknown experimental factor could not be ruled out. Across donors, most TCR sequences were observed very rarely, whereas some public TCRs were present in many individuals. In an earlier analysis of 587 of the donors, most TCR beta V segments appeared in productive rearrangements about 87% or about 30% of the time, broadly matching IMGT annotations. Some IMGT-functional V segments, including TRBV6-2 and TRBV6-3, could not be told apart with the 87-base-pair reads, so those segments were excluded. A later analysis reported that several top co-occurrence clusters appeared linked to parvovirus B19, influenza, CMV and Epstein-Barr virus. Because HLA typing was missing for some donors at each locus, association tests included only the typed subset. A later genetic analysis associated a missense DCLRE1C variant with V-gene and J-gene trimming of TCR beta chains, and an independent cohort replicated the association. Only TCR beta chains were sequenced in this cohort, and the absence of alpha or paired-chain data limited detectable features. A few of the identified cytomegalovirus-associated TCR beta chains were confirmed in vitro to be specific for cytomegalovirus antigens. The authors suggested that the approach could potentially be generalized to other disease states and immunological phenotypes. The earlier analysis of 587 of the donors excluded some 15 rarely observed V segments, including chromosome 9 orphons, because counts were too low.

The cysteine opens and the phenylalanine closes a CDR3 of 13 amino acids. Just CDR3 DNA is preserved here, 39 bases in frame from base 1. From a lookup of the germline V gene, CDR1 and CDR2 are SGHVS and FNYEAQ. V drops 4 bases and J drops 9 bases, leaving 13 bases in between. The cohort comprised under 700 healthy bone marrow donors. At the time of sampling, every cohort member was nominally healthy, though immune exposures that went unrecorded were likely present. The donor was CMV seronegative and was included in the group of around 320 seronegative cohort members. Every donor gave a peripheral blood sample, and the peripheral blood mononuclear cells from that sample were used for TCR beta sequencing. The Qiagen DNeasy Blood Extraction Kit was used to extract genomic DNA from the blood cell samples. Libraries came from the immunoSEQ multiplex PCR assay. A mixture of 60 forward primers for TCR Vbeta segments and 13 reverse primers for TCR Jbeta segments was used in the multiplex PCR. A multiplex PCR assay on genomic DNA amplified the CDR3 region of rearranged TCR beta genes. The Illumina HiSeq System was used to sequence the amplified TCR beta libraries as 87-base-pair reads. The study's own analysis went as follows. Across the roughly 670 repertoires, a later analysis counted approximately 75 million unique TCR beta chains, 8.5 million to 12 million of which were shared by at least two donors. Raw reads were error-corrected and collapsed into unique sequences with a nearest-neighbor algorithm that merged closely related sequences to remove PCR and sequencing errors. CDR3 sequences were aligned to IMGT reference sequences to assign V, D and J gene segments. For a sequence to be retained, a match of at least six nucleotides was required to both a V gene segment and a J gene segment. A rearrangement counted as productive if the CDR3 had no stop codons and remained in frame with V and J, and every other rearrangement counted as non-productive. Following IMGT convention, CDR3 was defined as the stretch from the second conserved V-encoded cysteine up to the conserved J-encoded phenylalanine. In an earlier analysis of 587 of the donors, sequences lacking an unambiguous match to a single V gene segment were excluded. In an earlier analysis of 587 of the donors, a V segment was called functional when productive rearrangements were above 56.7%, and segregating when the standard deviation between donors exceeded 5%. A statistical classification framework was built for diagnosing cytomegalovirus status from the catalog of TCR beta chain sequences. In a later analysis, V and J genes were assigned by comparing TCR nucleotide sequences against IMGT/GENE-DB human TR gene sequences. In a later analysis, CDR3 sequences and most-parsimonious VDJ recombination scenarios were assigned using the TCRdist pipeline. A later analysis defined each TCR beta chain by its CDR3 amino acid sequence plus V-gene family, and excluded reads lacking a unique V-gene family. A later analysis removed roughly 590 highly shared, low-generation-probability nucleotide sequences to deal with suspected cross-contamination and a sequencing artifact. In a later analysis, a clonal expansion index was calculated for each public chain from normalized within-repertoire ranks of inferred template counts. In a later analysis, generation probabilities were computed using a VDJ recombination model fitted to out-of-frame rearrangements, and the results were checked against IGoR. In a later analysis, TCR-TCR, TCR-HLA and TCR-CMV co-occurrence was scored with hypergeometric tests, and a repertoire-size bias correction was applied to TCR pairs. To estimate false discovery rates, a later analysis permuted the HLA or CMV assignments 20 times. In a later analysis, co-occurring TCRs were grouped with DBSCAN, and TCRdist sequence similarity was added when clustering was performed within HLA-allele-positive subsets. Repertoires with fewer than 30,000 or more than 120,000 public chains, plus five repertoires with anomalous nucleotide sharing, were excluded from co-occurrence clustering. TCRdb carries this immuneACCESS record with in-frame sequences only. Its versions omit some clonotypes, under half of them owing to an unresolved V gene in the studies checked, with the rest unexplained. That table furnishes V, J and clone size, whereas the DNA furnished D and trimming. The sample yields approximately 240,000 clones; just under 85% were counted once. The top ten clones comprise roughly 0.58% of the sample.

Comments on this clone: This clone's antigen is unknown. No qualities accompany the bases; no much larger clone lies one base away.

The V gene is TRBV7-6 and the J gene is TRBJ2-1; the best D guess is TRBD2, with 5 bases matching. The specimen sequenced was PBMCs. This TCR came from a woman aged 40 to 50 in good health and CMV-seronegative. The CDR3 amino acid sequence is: CASSSNGLSEQFF. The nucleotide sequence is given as TGTGCCAGCAGCTCAAACGGACTTAGTGAGCAGTTCTTC.